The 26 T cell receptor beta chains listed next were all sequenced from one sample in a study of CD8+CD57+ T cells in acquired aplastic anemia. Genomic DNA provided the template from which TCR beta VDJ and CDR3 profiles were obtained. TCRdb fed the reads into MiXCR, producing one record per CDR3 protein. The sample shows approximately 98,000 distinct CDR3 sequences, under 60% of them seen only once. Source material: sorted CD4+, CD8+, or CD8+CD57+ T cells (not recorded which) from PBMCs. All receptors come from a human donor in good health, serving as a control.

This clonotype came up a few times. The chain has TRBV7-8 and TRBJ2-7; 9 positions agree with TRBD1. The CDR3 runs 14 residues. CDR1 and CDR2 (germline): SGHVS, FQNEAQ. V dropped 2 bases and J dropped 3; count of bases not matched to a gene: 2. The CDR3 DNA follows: TGTGCCAGCAGCTTACGGGACAGGGTCTACGAGCAGTACTTC. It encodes CASSLRDRVYEQYF.

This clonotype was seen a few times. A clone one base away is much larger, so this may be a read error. CDR3 nucleotides: TGTGCCAGCAATATCACAGATACGCAGTATTTT. This sequence encodes CASNITDTQYF. The gene calls are TRBV5-6 and TRBJ2-3; D unresolved. The CDR3 runs to 11 residues. Between the trimmed V and J ends, which lost 6 bases and 2 bases, there was a span of 4 bases. Germline V gene sequence: CDR1 SGHDT, CDR2 YYEEEE. Based on the CDR3 plus reference TRBV5-6 and TRBJ2-3, the full variable domain is DAGVTQSPTHLIKTRGQQVTLRCSPKSGHDTVSWYQQALGQGPQFIFQYYEEEERQRGNFPDRFSGHQFPNYSSELNVNALLLGDSALYLCASNITDTQYFGPGTRLTVL.

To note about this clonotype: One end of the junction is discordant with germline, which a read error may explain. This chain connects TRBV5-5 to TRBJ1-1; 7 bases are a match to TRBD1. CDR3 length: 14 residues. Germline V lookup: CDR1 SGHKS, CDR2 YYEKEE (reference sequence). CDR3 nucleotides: TGTGCCAGCAGCTTACAAACAGGGGACACTGGAGCTTTCTTT. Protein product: CASSLQTGDTGAFF.

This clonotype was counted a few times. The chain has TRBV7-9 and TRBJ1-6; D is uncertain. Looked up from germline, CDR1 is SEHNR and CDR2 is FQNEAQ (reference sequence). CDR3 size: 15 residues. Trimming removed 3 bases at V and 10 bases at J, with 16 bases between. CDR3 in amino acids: CASSLRSVGESPLHF. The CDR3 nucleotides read TGTGCCAGCAGCTTGCGGTCGGTGGGTGAATCACCCCTCCACTTT.

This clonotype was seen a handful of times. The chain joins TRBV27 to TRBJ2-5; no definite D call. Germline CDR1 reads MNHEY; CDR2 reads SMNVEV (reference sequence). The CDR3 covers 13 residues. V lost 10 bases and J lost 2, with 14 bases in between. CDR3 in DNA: TGTGCCACCTCCCCGGTGGGTCAAGAGACCCAGTACTTC. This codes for CATSPVGQETQYF.

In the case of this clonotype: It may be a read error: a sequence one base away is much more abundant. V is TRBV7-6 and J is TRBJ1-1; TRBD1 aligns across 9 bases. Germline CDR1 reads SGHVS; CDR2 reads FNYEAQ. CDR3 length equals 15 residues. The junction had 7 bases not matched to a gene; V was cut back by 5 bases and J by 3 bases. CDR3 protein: CASSLEGQGYTEAFF. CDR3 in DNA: TGTGCCAGCAGCCTCGAGGGACAGGGCTACACTGAAGCTTTCTTT.

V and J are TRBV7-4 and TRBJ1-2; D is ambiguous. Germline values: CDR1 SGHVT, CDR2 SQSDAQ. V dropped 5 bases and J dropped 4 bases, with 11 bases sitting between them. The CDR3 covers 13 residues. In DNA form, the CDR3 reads TGTGCCAGCAGCCCCACAGAGCCCTATGGCTACACCTTC. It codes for CASSPTEPYGYTF.

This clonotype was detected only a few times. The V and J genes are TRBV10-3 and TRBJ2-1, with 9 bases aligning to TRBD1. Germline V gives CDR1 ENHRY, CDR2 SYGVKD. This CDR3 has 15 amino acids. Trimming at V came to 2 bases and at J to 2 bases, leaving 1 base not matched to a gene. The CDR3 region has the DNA TGTGCCATCAGTGAGGGACAGGGGACCTACAATGAGCAGTTCTTC. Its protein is CAISEGQGTYNEQFF.

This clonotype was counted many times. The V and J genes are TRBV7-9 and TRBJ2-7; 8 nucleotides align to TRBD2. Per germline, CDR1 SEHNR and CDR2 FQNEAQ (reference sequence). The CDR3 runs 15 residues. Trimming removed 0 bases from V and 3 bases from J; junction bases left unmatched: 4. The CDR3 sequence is CASSLAGGGSYEQYF. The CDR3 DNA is TGTGCCAGCAGCTTAGCCGGCGGGGGGAGCTACGAGCAGTACTTC.

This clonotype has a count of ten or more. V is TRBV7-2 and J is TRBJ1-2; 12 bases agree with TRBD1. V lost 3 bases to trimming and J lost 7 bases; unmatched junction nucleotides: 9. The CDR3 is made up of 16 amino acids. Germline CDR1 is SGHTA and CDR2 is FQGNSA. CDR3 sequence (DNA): TGTGCCAGCAGCTTCGGTCCGGGACAGGGGGCGCGTGGCTACACCTTC. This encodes CASSFGPGQGARGYTF.

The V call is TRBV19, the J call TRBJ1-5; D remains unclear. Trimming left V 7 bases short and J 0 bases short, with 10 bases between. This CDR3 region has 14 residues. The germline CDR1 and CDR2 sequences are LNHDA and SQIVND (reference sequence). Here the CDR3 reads CASTGPNSNQPQHF. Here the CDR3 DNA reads TGTGCCAGTACGGGCCCAAATAGCAATCAGCCCCAGCATTTT.

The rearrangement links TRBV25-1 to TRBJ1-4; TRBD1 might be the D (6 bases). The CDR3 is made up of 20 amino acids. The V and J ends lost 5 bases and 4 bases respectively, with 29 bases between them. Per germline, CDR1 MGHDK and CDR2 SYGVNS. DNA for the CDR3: TGTGCCAGCAGTTCCGAAACCCCAACAGGGTTCCCCACGTTTAATGAAAAACTGTTTTTT. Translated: CASSSETPTGFPTFNEKLFF.

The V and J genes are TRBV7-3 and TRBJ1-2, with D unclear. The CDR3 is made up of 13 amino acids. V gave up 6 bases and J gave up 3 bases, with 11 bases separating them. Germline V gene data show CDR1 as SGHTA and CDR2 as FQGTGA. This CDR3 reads CASRIEGYYGYTF. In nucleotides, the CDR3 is TGTGCCAGCAGGATAGAGGGTTACTATGGCTACACCTTC.

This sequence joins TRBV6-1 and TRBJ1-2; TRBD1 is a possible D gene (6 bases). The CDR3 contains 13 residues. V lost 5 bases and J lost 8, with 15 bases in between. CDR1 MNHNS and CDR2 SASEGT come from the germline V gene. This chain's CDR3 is CASSIQGVNGYTF. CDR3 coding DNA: TGTGCCAGCAGTATACAGGGAGTTAACGGCTACACCTTC.

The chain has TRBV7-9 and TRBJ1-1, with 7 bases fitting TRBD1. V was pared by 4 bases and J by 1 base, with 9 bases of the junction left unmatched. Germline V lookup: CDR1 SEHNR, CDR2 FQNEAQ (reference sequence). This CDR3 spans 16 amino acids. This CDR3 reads CASSSPGQSPNTEAFF. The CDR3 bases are TGTGCCAGCAGCTCGCCGGGACAGTCTCCGAACACTGAAGCTTTCTTT.

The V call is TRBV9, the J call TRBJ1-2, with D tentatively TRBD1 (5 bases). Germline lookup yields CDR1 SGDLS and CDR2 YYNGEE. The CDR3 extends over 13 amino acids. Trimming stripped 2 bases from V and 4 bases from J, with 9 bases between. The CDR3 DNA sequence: TGTGCCAGCAGCGTCCAAGACAGCTATGGCTACACCTTC. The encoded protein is CASSVQDSYGYTF.

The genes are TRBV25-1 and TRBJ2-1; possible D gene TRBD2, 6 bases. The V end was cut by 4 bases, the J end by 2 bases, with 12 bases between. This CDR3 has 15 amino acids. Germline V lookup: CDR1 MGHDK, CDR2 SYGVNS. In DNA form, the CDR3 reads TGTGCCAGCAGTGGGCCGACTAGAACCTACAATGAGCAGTTCTTC. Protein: CASSGPTRTYNEQFF.

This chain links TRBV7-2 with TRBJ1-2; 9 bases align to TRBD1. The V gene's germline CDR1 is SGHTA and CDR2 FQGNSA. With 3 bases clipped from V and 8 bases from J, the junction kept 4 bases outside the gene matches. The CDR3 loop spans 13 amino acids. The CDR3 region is CASSLDRGRGYTF. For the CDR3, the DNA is TGTGCCAGCAGCTTGGACAGGGGACGCGGCTACACCTTC.

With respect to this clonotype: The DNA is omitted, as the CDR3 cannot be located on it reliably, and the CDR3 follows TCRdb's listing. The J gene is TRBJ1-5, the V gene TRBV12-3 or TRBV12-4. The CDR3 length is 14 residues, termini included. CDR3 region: CASSTSEGGQPQHF.

CDR3 DNA sequence: TGCGCCAGCAGTGACCCTCGGGGGGGGCTGAATACGCAGTATTTT. Its translation: CASSDPRGGLNTQYF. This sequence joins TRBV10-1 and TRBJ2-3, with 8 positions matching TRBD2. From germline, CDR1 is WNHNN and CDR2 SYGVQD (reference sequence). The CDR3 totals 15 residues. The V segment lost 3 bases and the J segment 7 bases; nucleotides outside the gene matches: 9.

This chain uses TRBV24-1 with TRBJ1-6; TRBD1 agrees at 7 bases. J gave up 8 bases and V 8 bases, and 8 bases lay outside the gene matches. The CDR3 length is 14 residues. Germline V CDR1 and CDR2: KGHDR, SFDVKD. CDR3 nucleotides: TGTGCCACCATTCGACAGGGTTTGGATTCACCCCTCCACTTT. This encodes CATIRQGLDSPLHF.

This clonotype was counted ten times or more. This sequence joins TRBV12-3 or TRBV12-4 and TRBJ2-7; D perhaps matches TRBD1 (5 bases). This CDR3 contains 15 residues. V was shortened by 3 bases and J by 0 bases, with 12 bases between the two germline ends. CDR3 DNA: TGTGCCAGCAGTTTTAGGGGTTCTAGCTCCTACGAGCAGTACTTC. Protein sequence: CASSFRGSSSYEQYF.

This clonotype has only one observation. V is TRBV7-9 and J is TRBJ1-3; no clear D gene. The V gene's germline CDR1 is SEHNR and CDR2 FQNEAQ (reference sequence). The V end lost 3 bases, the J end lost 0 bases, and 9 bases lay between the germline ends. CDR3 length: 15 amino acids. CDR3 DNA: TGTGCCAGCAGCTTTGACGTACCCTCTGGAAACACCATATATTTT. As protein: CASSFDVPSGNTIYF.

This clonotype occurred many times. The CDR3 protein is CASSRTSGGPGGTQYF. The DNA of the CDR3 is TGTGCCAGCAGCCGGACTAGCGGGGGGCCTGGGGGTACGCAGTATTTT. The chain couples TRBV12-3 or TRBV12-4 to TRBJ2-3; 14 bases match TRBD2. CDR3 length: 16 amino acids. Germline trimming cut 6 bases from V and 8 bases from J; bases unmatched to any gene: 10.

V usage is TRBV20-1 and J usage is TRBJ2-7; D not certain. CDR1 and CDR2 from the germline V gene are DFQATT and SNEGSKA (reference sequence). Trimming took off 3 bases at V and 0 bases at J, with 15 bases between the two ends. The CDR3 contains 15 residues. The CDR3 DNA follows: TGCAGTGCTAGGCTCTTAAGCCGGAGCTCCTACGAGCAGTACTTC. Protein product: CSARLLSRSSYEQYF.

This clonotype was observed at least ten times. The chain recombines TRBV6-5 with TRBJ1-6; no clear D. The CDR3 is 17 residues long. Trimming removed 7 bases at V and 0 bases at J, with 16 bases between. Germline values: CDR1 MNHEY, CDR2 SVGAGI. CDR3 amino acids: CASISGPPSSYNSPLHF. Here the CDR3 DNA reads TGTGCCAGCATTTCCGGACCGCCGAGCTCCTATAATTCACCCCTCCACTTT.